This T cell receptor (beta chain) was observed in a study of blood T cell repertoires in COVID-19. Study background: From T cells, B-cell-depleted T cells, or PBMCs came the material, which was cDNA or gDNA.

Assay used: immunoSEQ multiplex PCR; TCRdb lists only in-frame clones, some missing. The data show 68,000 or so clones, about nine tenths seen once. Germline-derived CDR1 and CDR2 are KGHDR and SFDVKD. This CDR3 region has 15 residues. Unmatched junction bases numbered 5, after V lost 1 base and J lost 5 bases. This clone was seen just once. Sequencing input: peripheral blood. This clonotype was sampled from a man in his forties or fifties with COVID-19, enrolled during active disease. V is TRBV24-1 and J is TRBJ2-5, with 8 nucleotides matching TRBD2. CDR3 nucleotides: TGTGCCACCAGTGATTTCGGGACTAGACCTGAGACCCAGTACTTC. Its translation: CATSDFGTRPETQYF.